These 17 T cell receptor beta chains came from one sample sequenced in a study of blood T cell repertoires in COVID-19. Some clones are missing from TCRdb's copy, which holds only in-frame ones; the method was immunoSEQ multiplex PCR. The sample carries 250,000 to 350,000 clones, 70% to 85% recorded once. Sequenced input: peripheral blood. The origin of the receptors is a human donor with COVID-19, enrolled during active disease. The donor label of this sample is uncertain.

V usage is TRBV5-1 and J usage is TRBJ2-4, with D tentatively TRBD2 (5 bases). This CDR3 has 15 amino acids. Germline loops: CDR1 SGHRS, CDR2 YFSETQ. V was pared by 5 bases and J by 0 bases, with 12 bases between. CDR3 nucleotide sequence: TGCGCCAGCAGAAACCGGGAAATAGCCAAAAACATTCAGTACTTC. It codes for CASRNREIAKNIQYF.

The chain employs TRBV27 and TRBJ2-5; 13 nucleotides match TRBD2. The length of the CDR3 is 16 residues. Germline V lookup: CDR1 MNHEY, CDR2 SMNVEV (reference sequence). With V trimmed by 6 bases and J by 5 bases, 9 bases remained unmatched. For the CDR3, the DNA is TGTGCCAGCAGATGGGGACTAGCGGGAAGGGATGAGACCCAGTACTTC. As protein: CASRWGLAGRDETQYF.

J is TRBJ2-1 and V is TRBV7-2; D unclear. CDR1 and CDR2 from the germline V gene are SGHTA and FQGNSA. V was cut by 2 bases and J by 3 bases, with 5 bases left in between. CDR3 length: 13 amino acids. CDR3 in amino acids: CASSLLGYNEQFF. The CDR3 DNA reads TGTGCCAGCAGCTTACTCGGCTACAATGAGCAGTTCTTC.

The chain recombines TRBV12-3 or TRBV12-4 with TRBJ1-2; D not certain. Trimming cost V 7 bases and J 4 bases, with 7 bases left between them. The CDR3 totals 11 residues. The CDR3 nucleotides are TGTGCCAGCACCACGGGCTATGGCTACACCTTC. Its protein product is CASTTGYGYTF.

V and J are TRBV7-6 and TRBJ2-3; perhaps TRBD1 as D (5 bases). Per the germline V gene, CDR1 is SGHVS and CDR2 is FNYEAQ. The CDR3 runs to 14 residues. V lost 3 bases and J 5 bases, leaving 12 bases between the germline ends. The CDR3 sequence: CASSFDSRGDTQYF. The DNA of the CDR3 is TGTGCCAGCAGCTTTGACTCTAGGGGAGATACGCAGTATTTT.

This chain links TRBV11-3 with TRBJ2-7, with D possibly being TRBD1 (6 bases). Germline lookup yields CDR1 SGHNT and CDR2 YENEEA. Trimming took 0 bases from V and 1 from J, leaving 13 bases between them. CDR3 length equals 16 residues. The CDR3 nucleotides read TGTGCCAGCAGCTTAGAGGGGGCAGAAAAATCCTACGAGCAGTACTTC. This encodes CASSLEGAEKSYEQYF.

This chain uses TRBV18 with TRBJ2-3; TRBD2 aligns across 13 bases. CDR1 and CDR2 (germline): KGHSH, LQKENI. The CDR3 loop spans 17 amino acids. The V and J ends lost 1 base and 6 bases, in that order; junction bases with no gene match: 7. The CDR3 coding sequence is TGTGCCAGCTCACCACTCCTACTAGCGGGAGGGTTGGATACGCAGTATTTT. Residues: CASSPLLLAGGLDTQYF.

CDR3 coding DNA: TGTGCCACCCGATATGGACAGGAAAACTATGGCTACACCTTC. Translation gives CATRYGQENYGYTF. The rearrangement uses TRBV2 and TRBJ1-2; TRBD1 agrees at 7 bases. V lost 10 bases and J lost 2; bases outside the gene matches: 10. Germline values: CDR1 SNHLY, CDR2 FYNNEI. The CDR3 covers 14 residues.

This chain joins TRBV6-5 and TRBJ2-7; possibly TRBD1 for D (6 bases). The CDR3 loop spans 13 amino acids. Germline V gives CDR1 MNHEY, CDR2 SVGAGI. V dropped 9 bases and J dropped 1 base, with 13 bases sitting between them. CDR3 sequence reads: CASQQGTSYEQYF. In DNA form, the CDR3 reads TGTGCCAGTCAACAGGGAACTTCCTACGAGCAGTACTTC.

In nucleotides, the CDR3 is TGCGCCAGCAGACAGGGGGGGAACACTGAAGCTTTCTTT. Its protein product is CASRQGGNTEAFF. The chain joins TRBV5-1 to TRBJ1-1, with TRBD1 matching 8 bases. Per germline, CDR1 SGHRS and CDR2 YFSETQ. This CDR3 contains 13 residues. The V gene end was trimmed by 5 bases and the J gene end by 1 base; junction bases not matched to a gene: 1.

The CDR3 DNA is TGCGCCAGCAGCTTACGGACAGGAGCGAACACCGGGGAGCTGTTTTTT. It specifies CASSLRTGANTGELFF. The chain joins TRBV5-1 to TRBJ2-2; 7 bases align to TRBD1. With 2 bases clipped from V and 0 bases from J, the junction kept 4 bases outside the gene matches. The CDR3 has 16 amino acids. CDR1 SGHRS and CDR2 YFSETQ come from the germline V gene.

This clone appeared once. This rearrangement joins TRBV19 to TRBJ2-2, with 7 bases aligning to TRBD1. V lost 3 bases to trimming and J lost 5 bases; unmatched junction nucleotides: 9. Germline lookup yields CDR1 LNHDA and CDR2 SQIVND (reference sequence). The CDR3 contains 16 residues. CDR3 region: CASSMRQGISTGELFF. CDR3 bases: TGTGCCAGTAGTATGAGACAGGGTATTTCTACCGGGGAGCTGTTTTTT.

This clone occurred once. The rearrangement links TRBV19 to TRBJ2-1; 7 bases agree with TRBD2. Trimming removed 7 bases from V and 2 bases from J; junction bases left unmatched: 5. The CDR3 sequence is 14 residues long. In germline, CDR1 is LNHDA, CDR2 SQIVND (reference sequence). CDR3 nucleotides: TGTGCCAGTAATGCCCGGGGGGCCTACAATGAGCAGTTCTTC. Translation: CASNARGAYNEQFF.

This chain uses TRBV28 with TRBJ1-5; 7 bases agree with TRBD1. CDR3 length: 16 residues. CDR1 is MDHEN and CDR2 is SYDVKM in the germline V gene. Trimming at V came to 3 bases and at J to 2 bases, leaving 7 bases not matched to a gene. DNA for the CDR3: TGTGCCAGCAGTTTGTCAGGGGGTTCGGGCAATCAGCCCCAGCATTTT. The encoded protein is CASSLSGGSGNQPQHF.

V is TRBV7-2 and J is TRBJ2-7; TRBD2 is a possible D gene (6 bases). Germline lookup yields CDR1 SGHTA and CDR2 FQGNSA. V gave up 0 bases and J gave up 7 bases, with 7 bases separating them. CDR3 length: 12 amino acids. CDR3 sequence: CASSLAGGEQYF. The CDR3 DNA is TGTGCCAGCAGCTTAGCTGGAGGGGAGCAGTACTTC.

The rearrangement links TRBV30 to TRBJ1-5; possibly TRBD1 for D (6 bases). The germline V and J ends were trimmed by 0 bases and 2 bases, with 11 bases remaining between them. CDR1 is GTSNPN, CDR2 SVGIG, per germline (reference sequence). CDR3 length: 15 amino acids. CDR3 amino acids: CAWSVLSGGNQPQHF. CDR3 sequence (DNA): TGTGCCTGGAGTGTACTGTCAGGGGGCAATCAGCCCCAGCATTTT.

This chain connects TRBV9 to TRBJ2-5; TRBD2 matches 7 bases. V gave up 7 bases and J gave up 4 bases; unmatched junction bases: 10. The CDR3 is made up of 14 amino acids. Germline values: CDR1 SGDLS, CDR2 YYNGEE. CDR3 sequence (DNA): TGTGCCAGCGACCCTGGCGGGGGAATAGAGACCCAGTACTTC. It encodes CASDPGGGIETQYF.